This entry concerns a single T cell receptor (beta chain). Its antigen is unknown. This sample is drawn from a study of human versus mouse CDR3 diversity and MHC coevolution. Study-level findings and limits: Six MHC II alleles selected the human T cells.

The repertoire was sequenced with immunoSEQ multiplex PCR; TCRdb's copy has only in-frame clones and lacks some. The table lists some 80,000 clones, under 95% of them singletons. There are 17 residues in the CDR3. Per the germline V gene, CDR1 is MDHEN and CDR2 is SYDVKM. Between the trimmed V and J ends, which lost 6 bases and 2 bases, there was a span of 23 bases. Sequenced: naive CD4+ T cells from blood. Stated subset: CD45RO-negative CD62L-positive naive CD4 T cells. This chain uses TRBV28 with TRBJ2-7; tentatively, D is TRBD2 (6 bases). This clonotype was sampled from a person aged 25-75 years in good health. CDR3 nucleotide sequence: TGTGCCAGCAGAACCCCGTCCGGGACTGGAGTAACCTACGAGCAGTACTTC. Translation: CASRTPSGTGVTYEQYF.